Listed below are T cell receptor beta chains from one sample, sequenced in a study of blood T cell repertoires in COVID-19. Data came from immunoSEQ multiplex PCR; TCRdb stores just in-frame clones and leaves some out. The sample records under 450,000 clones, 75% to 90% being singletons. The source material was PBMCs or T cells enriched from blood (not recorded which). Receptors were obtained from a woman aged 45-65 years who had recovered from COVID-19. Each CDR3 is given with its conserved first and last residue. A D gene is named only where the DNA matches it firmly. For some rows the clone size is stated as once, few or many, or as a class when expanded; others skip it.

NA	TRBD2	TRBV7-6	TRBJ2-7	CASSSQGTSGGYEQYF	TGTGCCAGCAGCTCCCAAGGGACTAGCGGGGGGTACGAGCAGTACTTC
NA	TRBD2	TRBV30	TRBJ2-7	CAWSVEGVAGVYEQYF	TGTGCCTGGAGTGTTGAGGGAGTAGCGGGAGTCTACGAGCAGTACTTC
NA	TRBD1	TRBV6-5	TRBJ1-1	CASSRGQRSTEAFF	TGTGCCAGCAGCCGGGGACAGAGAAGCACTGAAGCTTTCTTT
once	TRBD2	TRBV19	TRBJ2-3	CASSSASGGAVADTQYF	TGTGCCAGTAGTTCGGCTAGCGGGGGGGCCGTGGCAGATACGCAGTATTTT
NA	NA	TRBV3-1/TRBV3-2	TRBJ1-2	CASSQETANYGYTF	TGTGCCAGCAGCCAAGAGACAGCTAACTATGGCTACACCTTC
NA	TRBD1	TRBV7-2	TRBJ1-4	CASSLDRGGEKLFF	TGTGCCAGCAGCCTGGACAGGGGTGGTGAAAAACTGTTTTTT
few	TRBD1	TRBV7-2	TRBJ1-3	CASSLMTGGFGNTIYF	TGTGCCAGCAGCTTAATGACAGGGGGCTTTGGAAACACCATATATTTT
NA	NA	TRBV6-2/TRBV6-3	TRBJ1-5	CASSYHDSPAVWNQPQHF	TGTGCCAGCAGTTACCACGACAGCCCAGCCGTGTGGAATCAGCCCCAGCATTTT
NA	NA	TRBV6-2/TRBV6-3	TRBJ2-3	CASSSSGVKQYF	NA
NA	NA	TRBV27	TRBJ1-2	CASSVREGERVYGYTF	TGTGCCAGCAGTGTGAGGGAGGGGGAGCGGGTCTATGGCTACACCTTC
NA	NA	TRBV4-1	TRBJ1-5	CASSQESTSSAASQPQHF	TGCGCCAGCAGCCAAGAATCGACATCATCCGCCGCGAGTCAGCCCCAGCATTTT
NA	NA	TRBV5-6	TRBJ2-7	CASSSPGYEQYF	TGTGCCAGCAGCTCTCCGGGGTACGAGCAGTACTTC
NA	TRBD2	TRBV4-3	TRBJ2-5	CASSPLAGGLSETQYF	TGCGCCAGCAGCCCCTTAGCGGGGGGCCTCTCGGAGACCCAGTACTTC
NA	TRBD2	TRBV18	TRBJ2-5	CASSPRLGSGAVQETQYF	TGTGCCAGCTCACCACGCCTGGGTAGCGGGGCCGTCCAAGAGACCCAGTACTTC
NA	NA	TRBV10-3	TRBJ1-5	CAISESGQANQPQHF	TGTGCCATCAGTGAGTCGGGACAAGCCAATCAGCCCCAGCATTTT
NA	TRBD1	TRBV18	TRBJ1-5	CASSPLQGVDQPQHF	TGTGCCAGCTCACCACTACAGGGGGTGGATCAGCCCCAGCATTTT
NA	TRBD1	TRBV19	TRBJ1-2	CASSDQGQVNYGYTF	TGTGCCAGTAGCGATCAGGGACAGGTTAACTATGGCTACACCTTC
NA	TRBD2	TRBV10-3	TRBJ2-7	CAINGLAGASHEQYF	TGTGCCATCAACGGACTAGCGGGAGCCTCCCACGAGCAGTACTTC
NA	NA	TRBV11-3	TRBJ2-3	CASSPGPSSTDTQYF	TGTGCCAGCAGCCCAGGGCCTTCTAGCACAGATACGCAGTATTTT
NA	TRBD2	TRBV9	TRBJ2-1	CASSVAATSVYNEQFF	TGTGCCAGCAGCGTAGCAGCGACTAGCGTCTACAATGAGCAGTTCTTC
once	NA	TRBV5-4	TRBJ1-2	CASSLGTARNYGYTF	TGTGCCAGCAGCTTGGGGACAGCCCGTAACTATGGCTACACCTTC
NA	TRBD1	TRBV4-1	TRBJ2-5	CASSPGGQETQYF	TGCGCCAGCAGTCCAGGGGGCCAAGAGACCCAGTACTTC
once	TRBD2	TRBV27	TRBJ2-1	CASRPGLAGDYNEQFF	TGTGCCAGCAGACCGGGACTAGCGGGAGACTACAATGAGCAGTTCTTC
NA	TRBD2	TRBV18	TRBJ2-4	CASSPRGGNENIQYF	TGTGCCAGCTCACCACGGGGGGGAAATGAAAACATTCAGTACTTC
NA	NA	TRBV30	TRBJ1-3	CAWSGWEVGNTIYF	TGTGCCTGGAGTGGGTGGGAGGTTGGAAACACCATATATTTT
NA	TRBD2	TRBV19	TRBJ2-7	CASSMTSGRSDEQYF	TGTGCCAGTAGTATGACTAGCGGGAGATCGGACGAGCAGTACTTC
NA	TRBD2	TRBV4-2	TRBJ2-3	CASSHLPRGGAFGSTDTQYF	TGTGCCAGCAGCCACCTCCCCCGGGGGGGGGCCTTCGGTAGCACAGATACGCAGTATTTT
NA	NA	TRBV20-1	TRBJ2-1	CSASGGTSYNEQFF	TGCAGTGCTAGTGGCGGGACCTCCTACAATGAGCAGTTCTTC
few	TRBD1	TRBV3-1/TRBV3-2	TRBJ2-7	CASSQGATGRYEQYF	TGTGCCAGCAGCCAAGGGGCGACAGGGCGCTACGAGCAGTACTTC
few	TRBD1	TRBV7-8	TRBJ2-7	CASSLTGASFLYEQYF	TGTGCCAGCAGCTTGACAGGGGCCAGCTTCCTCTACGAGCAGTACTTC
NA	NA	TRBV3-1/TRBV3-2	TRBJ1-1	CASSQDYGGDTEAFF	TGTGCCAGCAGCCAAGATTATGGGGGGGACACTGAAGCTTTCTTT
few	NA	TRBV11-3	TRBJ1-2	CASSLDAQANYGYTF	TGTGCCAGCAGCTTAGATGCGCAGGCTAACTATGGCTACACCTTC
few	NA	TRBV3-1/TRBV3-2	TRBJ1-2	CASSQTARAFTF	TGTGCCAGCAGCCAAACCGCGAGGGCTTTCACCTTC
NA	TRBD2	TRBV14	TRBJ2-2	CASSRAGGLAGELFF	TGTGCCAGCTCCCGAGCGGGGGGGCTCGCCGGGGAGCTGTTTTTT
NA	NA	TRBV9	TRBJ1-6	CASRPTDGINSPLHF	TGTGCCAGCAGACCTACCGACGGGATAAATTCACCCCTCCACTTT
NA	TRBD1	TRBV23-1	TRBJ1-4	CASRPTPGTGDEKLFF	TGCGCCAGCAGACCTACCCCTGGGACAGGAGATGAAAAACTGTTTTTT
NA	TRBD1	TRBV30	TRBJ2-7	CAWSAGTGDYEQYF	TGTGCCTGGAGTGCCGGGACAGGGGACTACGAGCAGTACTTC
many	NA	TRBV4-2	TRBJ1-1	CASSQDLHNMNTEAFF	TGTGCCAGCAGCCAAGATTTACACAACATGAACACTGAAGCTTTCTTT
NA	TRBD1	TRBV2	TRBJ1-2	CASSEAFSGGDYGYTF	TGTGCCAGCAGTGAAGCCTTTTCAGGGGGCGACTATGGCTACACCTTC
NA	NA	TRBV24-1	TRBJ2-3	CATSFPGLRTDTQYF	TGTGCCACCTCCTTCCCGGGACTGCGCACAGATACGCAGTATTTT
NA	NA	TRBV4-1	TRBJ2-3	CASSPPPGVSEADTQYF	TGCGCCAGCAGCCCTCCCCCCGGAGTTTCGGAGGCAGATACGCAGTATTTT
NA	TRBD1	TRBV5-8	TRBJ1-5	CASSSRQGIQPQHF	TGTGCCAGCAGCTCACGACAGGGTATTCAGCCCCAGCATTTT
NA	NA	TRBV5-6	TRBJ2-7	CASRPLLSSYEQYF	TGTGCCAGCAGGCCCCTACTGAGCTCCTACGAGCAGTACTTC
NA	NA	TRBV6-2/TRBV6-3	TRBJ1-6	CASSLHRSSYNSPLHF	TGTGCCAGCAGCTTACACCGAAGCTCCTATAATTCACCCCTCCACTTT
NA	NA	TRBV9	TRBJ1-2	CASSVDRTPDRGYTF	TGTGCCAGCAGCGTAGACAGGACCCCCGATCGTGGCTACACCTTC
NA	NA	TRBV2	TRBJ2-3	CASRGGGSDTQYF	TGTGCCAGCAGGGGCGGAGGATCAGATACGCAGTATTTT
NA	TRBD1	TRBV25-1	TRBJ1-2	CASSEGDRGPATF	TGTGCCAGCAGTGAAGGGGACAGGGGGCCTGCCACCTTC
NA	NA	TRBV30	TRBJ1-1	CAWSVQGLVFYGTEAFF	TGTGCCTGGAGTGTACAGGGTTTGGTTTTCTATGGCACTGAAGCTTTCTTT
NA	NA	TRBV4-3	TRBJ1-1	CASSQDRWGPTEAFF	TGCGCCAGCAGCCAAGATAGGTGGGGGCCCACTGAAGCTTTCTTT
NA	TRBD2	TRBV7-2	TRBJ2-6	CASSLLAGVRSGANVLTF	TGTGCCAGCAGCTTACTAGCGGGAGTAAGGAGCGGGGCCAACGTCCTGACTTTC
NA	TRBD2	TRBV4-1	TRBJ2-7	CASSLSGGAGVSSYEQYF	TGCGCCAGCAGCCTTTCCGGGGGGGCGGGAGTCTCGTCCTACGAGCAGTACTTC
once	NA	TRBV30	TRBJ1-4	CAWSVGSPDLAFF	TGTGCCTGGAGTGTGGGGAGCCCCGACTTGGCGTTTTTT
NA	NA	TRBV20-1	TRBJ1-2	CSGAVGGYTF	TGCAGTGGGGCAGTCGGTGGCTACACCTTC
NA	TRBD1	TRBV7-2	TRBJ1-2	CASSSAGGNGYTF	TGTGCCAGCAGCAGTGCAGGGGGGAATGGCTACACCTTC
NA	NA	TRBV19	TRBJ2-7	CASSHPTGGHREQYF	TGTGCCAGTAGTCACCCCACGGGCGGGCACCGCGAGCAGTACTTC
NA	NA	TRBV6-2/TRBV6-3	TRBJ2-7	CASSNRVDGYEQYF	TGTGCCAGCAGCAACAGGGTTGATGGCTACGAGCAGTACTTC
NA	NA	TRBV6-5	TRBJ1-2	CASSYPGTNYGYTF	TGTGCCAGCAGTTACCCCGGGACAAACTATGGCTACACCTTC
NA	TRBD1	TRBV5-4	TRBJ1-2	CASSGQDNYGYTF	TGTGCCAGCAGCGGACAGGATAACTATGGCTACACCTTC
NA	TRBD1	TRBV18	TRBJ2-7	CASSPFLGGLSSYEQYF	TGTGCCAGCTCACCATTTTTAGGGGGCCTAAGCTCCTACGAGCAGTACTTC